Listed below are T cell receptor beta chains from one sample, sequenced in a study of cytomegalovirus exposure and HLA in healthy donors. Generated by immunoSEQ multiplex PCR, the TCRdb table keeps only in-frame clones and is missing some. The sample includes more than 150,000 clones, over 60% of them seen just once. The sequencing sample was made of PBMCs. Receptors originate from a young man in good health and CMV-seronegative. CDR3s include the opening cysteine and the closing phenylalanine or tryptophan. The order of the fields is D gene, clone size, J gene, CDR3 length, V gene, CDR3 protein, CDR3 DNA. A D gene is named only where the DNA matches it firmly. Where a row states a size, it is once, few, many or the class of an expanded clone; other rows omit it.

d_gene: .
abundance: .
j_gene: TRBJ2-7
len: 12
v_gene: TRBV6-5
CDR3aa: CASSRGVYEQYF
CDR3nt: TGTGCCAGCAGTAGAGGAGTCTACGAGCAGTACTTC

d_gene: .
abundance: .
j_gene: TRBJ1-4
len: 13
v_gene: TRBV6-1
CDR3aa: CASSSTGGEKLFF
CDR3nt: TGTGCCAGCAGTTCGACAGGTGGTGAAAAACTGTTTTTT

d_gene: .
abundance: .
j_gene: TRBJ1-2
len: 12
v_gene: TRBV2
CDR3aa: CASSEEVAGYTF
CDR3nt: TGTGCCAGCAGTGAAGAGGTAGCTGGCTACACCTTC

d_gene: TRBD1
abundance: .
j_gene: TRBJ1-1
len: 16
v_gene: TRBV28
CDR3aa: CASSPPWTGVNTEAFF
CDR3nt: TGTGCCAGCAGTCCGCCCTGGACAGGGGTGAACACTGAAGCTTTCTTT

d_gene: TRBD1
abundance: .
j_gene: TRBJ2-1
len: 16
v_gene: TRBV28
CDR3aa: CASSSGLQGAASEQFF
CDR3nt: TGTGCCAGCAGTTCGGGACTACAGGGGGCTGCGAGTGAGCAGTTCTTC

d_gene: .
abundance: .
j_gene: TRBJ1-5
len: 13
v_gene: TRBV28
CDR3aa: CATVYRGNQPQHF
CDR3nt: TGTGCCACCGTTTATCGAGGCAATCAGCCCCAGCATTTT

d_gene: TRBD1
abundance: few
j_gene: TRBJ1-4
len: 13
v_gene: TRBV5-1
CDR3aa: CASSEHRGEKLFF
CDR3nt: TGCGCCAGCAGCGAGCACAGGGGTGAAAAACTGTTTTTT

d_gene: .
abundance: .
j_gene: TRBJ2-7
len: 16
v_gene: TRBV19
CDR3aa: CASSTLPGHRNYEQYF
CDR3nt: TGTGCCAGTAGTACGCTTCCGGGACACCGAAACTACGAGCAGTACTTC

d_gene: TRBD2
abundance: .
j_gene: TRBJ2-2
len: 16
v_gene: TRBV10-3
CDR3aa: CAISESAGGTTGELFF
CDR3nt: TGTGCCATCAGTGAGTCGGCGGGAGGAACCACCGGGGAGCTGTTTTTT

d_gene: TRBD2
abundance: .
j_gene: TRBJ2-1
len: 18
v_gene: TRBV27
CDR3aa: CASSSISKREVSYNEQFF
CDR3nt: TGTGCCAGCAGTTCTATCAGTAAGCGGGAGGTCTCCTACAATGAGCAGTTCTTC

d_gene: .
abundance: once
j_gene: TRBJ2-5
len: 15
v_gene: TRBV28
CDR3aa: CASSLSRGAAGTQYF
CDR3nt: TGTGCCAGCAGTTTATCCCGTGGAGCGGCGGGGACCCAGTACTTC